One TCR beta chain is described in this entry. Its antigen remains unidentified. Base quality data are lacking; no much larger clone is found one base away. TCRbeta CDR3 regions were amplified from genomic DNA using the immunoSEQ Assay, a bias-controlled multiplex PCR. In the authors' own workflow: The number of nucleated cells in each sample was estimated by amplification of reference gene primers within the assay. To quantify the absolute abundance of each unique TCRbeta CDR3 rearrangement, sequence reads were collapsed and filtered. For each sample, productive Simpson clonality was calculated by taking the square root of Simpson's diversity index across productive rearrangements. The source is immuneACCESS, and TCRdb retained only in-frame sequences with V and J called. Part of the clones is not carried over; for the studies checked, unresolved V genes explain less than half of this, and the remainder is unexplained. The V and J calls and clone size come from that table; D and trimming were worked out from the DNA. This sample is represented by 110,000 to 150,000 clones; about 85% of them were singletons. The top ten clones comprise around 6.2% of the sample.

The data were obtained in a study of blood T cell repertoires in COVID-19 (dated by TCRdb to about 2020). Broadly, across the study: The collaborator samples originated in the United States, Italy and Spain and spanned the acute and convalescent phases of COVID-19. The prospective study material was composed of cDNA or gDNA derived from T cells, B-cell-depleted T cells, or PBMCs. Sample metadata almost always included a de-identified subject ID, COVID-19 status, age in years and sex. Deeply sampled blood TCRbeta repertoires from subjects exposed to, actively infected with, or recovered from COVID-19 were included in the dataset. Where available, HLA class I and class II types were taken from metadata supplied by the sample provider and were not determined by assay-based typing. The samples were drawn from the first 160 participants of the ongoing ImmuneRACE study and from 1,200 or so subjects provided by 6 global collaborators. The repertoires were made available in a free public database intended to serve as a resource for research on the immune response to SARS-CoV-2.

The full study reports these points: The quantity of clinical and demographic metadata differed by source and by participant and was supplied without curation.

The germline V gene provides CDR1 SGHVS and CDR2 FNYEAQ. V loses 5 bases at its end and J loses 6 bases; junction bases beyond the gene matches: 12. The CDR3 contains 15 residues, cysteine and phenylalanine counted. CDR3 DNA is the only sequence kept; it has 45 bases, read in frame from the first base. Participants in the prospective study were enrolled through a virtual design, were aged roughly 18 to 100 years, and lived in roughly 24 United States geographic areas. In the prospective study, participants were assigned to cohorts based on the clinical history participants reported in a screening survey and a study questionnaire. Recovered participants in ImmuneRACE Cohort 3 were defined by two consecutive negative NP/OP PCR tests, clearance by a healthcare professional, or resolution of symptoms. In the prospective study, whole blood, serum and a nasopharyngeal or oropharyngeal swab were collected from each participant by mobile phlebotomists. Over a roughly two-month period, participants in the prospective study had the option of providing additional blood draws and questionnaires. Prospective study blood samples were shipped either frozen or at room temperature before DNA extraction.

The sample taken for sequencing was PBMCs or T cells enriched from blood (not recorded which). This sequence originates from a middle-aged woman who had recovered from COVID-19. In this chain, TRBV7-6 is recombined with TRBJ2-5; 7 junctional bases match TRBD1. In nucleotides, the sequence is TGTGCCAGCAGCCCCGATCGACAGGGTATAAAGACCCAGTACTTC. Its protein reads: CASSPDRQGIKTQYF.